The clone carrying this T cell receptor (beta chain) was seen a single time. These data belong to a study of T cells in Graves' hyperthyroidism and ophthalmopathy. Using RNA transcripts as the source, TCR beta CDR3 regions were amplified. HTBI primers were employed in a first-round RT-PCR of the TCR CDR3. TCRdb reprocessed the multiplex PCR reads with MiXCR, giving one entry per CDR3 protein. This table has more than 500,000 distinct CDR3 sequences, roughly 16% appearing once. This TCR came from a woman in her thirties with Graves' ophthalmopathy. The sequenced sample was blood.

The CDR3: CSARGPTSGRASSTDTQYF. Written as DNA, the CDR3 is TGCAGTGCTAGAGGCCCTACTAGCGGGAGAGCTTCTAGCACAGATACGCAGTATTTT. The chain links TRBV20-1 to TRBJ2-3, with TRBD2 identical over 11 bases. Germline values: CDR1 DFQATT, CDR2 SNEGSKA (reference sequence). The ends lost 1 base at V and 0 bases at J; junction bases unmatched: 12. There are 19 residues in the CDR3.